Listed below are T cell receptor beta chains from one sample, sequenced in a study of T cell changes during pregnancy in multiple sclerosis. Assay: immunoSEQ multiplex PCR; the TCRdb copy retains only in-frame clones and omits some. The sample lists 95,000 to 100,000 clones; approximately 91% were seen once. Specimen: peripheral blood, collected in the second trimester of pregnancy. The receptors come from a female donor with multiple sclerosis, enrolled in a pregnancy study. CDR3s include the opening cysteine and the closing phenylalanine or tryptophan. A D gene is named only where the DNA matches it firmly. Only part of the rows carry a size: once, few, many, or a class if the clone is expanded.

CDR3 length: 16
D gene: -
J gene: TRBJ2-7
V gene: TRBV18
clone size: -
CDR3 DNA: TGTGCCAGCTCACTCAAGACAGGCGACCTTACCTACGAGCAGTACTTC
CDR3 protein: CASSLKTGDLTYEQYF

CDR3 length: 15
D gene: TRBD2
J gene: TRBJ2-7
V gene: TRBV11-2
clone size: -
CDR3 DNA: TGTGCCAGCAGCTTTGTTGCTAGCGGCTCCTACGAGCAGTACTTC
CDR3 protein: CASSFVASGSYEQYF

CDR3 length: 15
D gene: -
J gene: TRBJ2-2
V gene: TRBV9
clone size: -
CDR3 DNA: TGTGCCAGCAGCGGGAGATCCGCCGGCACCGGGGAGCTGTTTTTT
CDR3 protein: CASSGRSAGTGELFF

CDR3 length: 13
D gene: -
J gene: TRBJ2-2
V gene: TRBV27
clone size: once
CDR3 DNA: TGTGCCAGCAGTTTATCTGGGGGCATAGGACTGTTTTTT
CDR3 protein: CASSLSGGIGLFF

CDR3 length: 18
D gene: TRBD2
J gene: TRBJ2-3
V gene: TRBV19
clone size: -
CDR3 DNA: TGTGCCAGTAGTCCGGGGAGACTAGCGGGAGCGTTAACAGATACGCAGTATTTT
CDR3 protein: CASSPGRLAGALTDTQYF

CDR3 length: 14
D gene: TRBD2
J gene: TRBJ2-1
V gene: TRBV11-1
clone size: few
CDR3 DNA: TGTGCCAGCAGCTCGGGGAGGGATCCCAATGAGCAGTTCTTC
CDR3 protein: CASSSGRDPNEQFF

CDR3 length: 15
D gene: TRBD2
J gene: TRBJ2-7
V gene: TRBV11-2
clone size: -
CDR3 DNA: TGTGCCAGCAGCTTAAAGAAGGTAGCGGGTTACGAGCAGTACTTC
CDR3 protein: CASSLKKVAGYEQYF

CDR3 length: 13
D gene: TRBD1
J gene: TRBJ1-2
V gene: TRBV29-1
clone size: -
CDR3 DNA: TGCAGCGCCGGAAGACAGGGGAGCTATGGCTACACCTTC
CDR3 protein: CSAGRQGSYGYTF

CDR3 length: 14
D gene: -
J gene: TRBJ1-1
V gene: TRBV28
clone size: few
CDR3 DNA: TGTGCCAGCAGTCCGACAGCTATGAACACTGAAGCTTTCTTT
CDR3 protein: CASSPTAMNTEAFF

CDR3 length: 15
D gene: TRBD1
J gene: TRBJ1-1
V gene: TRBV23-1
clone size: few
CDR3 DNA: TGCGCCAGCAGGCAAAGACAGGGTCCCGGCACTGAAGCTTTCTTT
CDR3 protein: CASRQRQGPGTEAFF

CDR3 length: 15
D gene: -
J gene: TRBJ2-3
V gene: TRBV6-4
clone size: -
CDR3 DNA: TGTGCCAGCAGTGACTCTGGCGGGAACACAGATACGCAGTATTTT
CDR3 protein: CASSDSGGNTDTQYF

CDR3 length: 17
D gene: -
J gene: TRBJ1-5
V gene: TRBV11-2
clone size: -
CDR3 DNA: TGTGCCAGCAGCTTAGAGGGCAGGGGATATGACAATCAGCCCCAGCATTTT
CDR3 protein: CASSLEGRGYDNQPQHF

CDR3 length: 15
D gene: -
J gene: TRBJ2-3
V gene: TRBV14
clone size: -
CDR3 DNA: TGTGCCAGCAGCCAAGATAAGCGGCCGGGGGATACGCAGTATTTT
CDR3 protein: CASSQDKRPGDTQYF

CDR3 length: 15
D gene: -
J gene: TRBJ1-1
V gene: TRBV6-5
clone size: once
CDR3 DNA: TGTGCCAGCAGTCCCACCGGGAGTATGAACACTGAAGCTTTCTTT
CDR3 protein: CASSPTGSMNTEAFF

CDR3 length: 15
D gene: -
J gene: TRBJ2-3
V gene: TRBV27
clone size: -
CDR3 DNA: TGTGCCAGCAGGGGCCGAATCCGGCTCACAGATACGCAGTATTTT
CDR3 protein: CASRGRIRLTDTQYF

CDR3 length: 14
D gene: TRBD1
J gene: TRBJ1-1
V gene: TRBV5-4
clone size: -
CDR3 DNA: TGTGCCAGCAGCTTGGGACAGGGGAGGACTGAAGCTTTCTTT
CDR3 protein: CASSLGQGRTEAFF

CDR3 length: 14
D gene: -
J gene: TRBJ1-5
V gene: TRBV19
clone size: once
CDR3 DNA: TGTGCCAGTCGCGCCGATTCTAGCAATCAGCCCCAGCATTTT
CDR3 protein: CASRADSSNQPQHF

CDR3 length: 17
D gene: TRBD2
J gene: TRBJ2-1
V gene: TRBV19
clone size: -
CDR3 DNA: TGTGCCAGTAGTAAGAGGACTAGCGGGACCATCTACAATGAGCAGTTCTTC
CDR3 protein: CASSKRTSGTIYNEQFF

CDR3 length: 14
D gene: -
J gene: TRBJ1-4
V gene: TRBV14
clone size: -
CDR3 DNA: TGTGCCAGCAGCCAACGGGTGGAGAATGAAAAACTGTTTTTT
CDR3 protein: CASSQRVENEKLFF

CDR3 length: 15
D gene: -
J gene: TRBJ2-5
V gene: TRBV5-4
clone size: -
CDR3 DNA: TGTGCCAGCAGCTTAGGGGGAGTTAACCAAGAGACCCAGTACTTC
CDR3 protein: CASSLGGVNQETQYF

CDR3 length: 13
D gene: -
J gene: TRBJ2-7
V gene: TRBV27
clone size: -
CDR3 DNA: TGTGCCAGCAGTTTCGGGAGAGTCTACGAGCAGTACTTC
CDR3 protein: CASSFGRVYEQYF

CDR3 length: 14
D gene: -
J gene: TRBJ2-7
V gene: TRBV19
clone size: -
CDR3 DNA: TGTGCCAGTAGTTTCGAACTGAGCTCCTACGAGCAGTACTTC
CDR3 protein: CASSFELSSYEQYF

CDR3 length: 14
D gene: -
J gene: TRBJ2-2
V gene: TRBV7-3
clone size: -
CDR3 DNA: TGTGCCAGCAGCCCGAACTCGAACACCGGGGAGCTGTTTTTT
CDR3 protein: CASSPNSNTGELFF

CDR3 length: 15
D gene: TRBD1
J gene: TRBJ2-3
V gene: TRBV4-2
clone size: -
CDR3 DNA: TGTGCCAGCAGCCGTCGACAGGGGGCAACAGATACGCAGTATTTT
CDR3 protein: CASSRRQGATDTQYF

CDR3 length: 15
D gene: -
J gene: TRBJ2-4
V gene: TRBV6-1
clone size: -
CDR3 DNA: TGTGCCAGCAGTGTGGGGGCGTGGGTCAAAAACATTCAGTACTTC
CDR3 protein: CASSVGAWVKNIQYF

CDR3 length: 17
D gene: -
J gene: TRBJ1-5
V gene: TRBV7-9
clone size: -
CDR3 DNA: TGTGCCAGCAGCTTAGTTTCTGCAGGGGTGGGGAATCAGCCCCAGCATTTT
CDR3 protein: CASSLVSAGVGNQPQHF

CDR3 length: 14
D gene: TRBD1
J gene: TRBJ1-2
V gene: TRBV5-1
clone size: -
CDR3 DNA: TGCGCCAGCAGCTTCAATCAGGGGGCACATGGCTACACCTTC
CDR3 protein: CASSFNQGAHGYTF

CDR3 length: 11
D gene: TRBD1
J gene: TRBJ1-2
V gene: TRBV19
clone size: -
CDR3 DNA: TGTGCCGGTAGGACAGGGGATGGCTACACCTTC
CDR3 protein: CAGRTGDGYTF

CDR3 length: 15
D gene: TRBD1
J gene: TRBJ2-3
V gene: TRBV5-6
clone size: -
CDR3 DNA: TGTGCCAGCAGCTTTGCAGGGGGTATCACAGATACGCAGTATTTT
CDR3 protein: CASSFAGGITDTQYF

CDR3 length: 17
D gene: TRBD1
J gene: TRBJ2-3
V gene: TRBV6-1
clone size: -
CDR3 DNA: TGTGCCAGCAGTGAAACACCCGGGACAGGGGGCCGGGGTACGCAGTATTTT
CDR3 protein: CASSETPGTGGRGTQYF

CDR3 length: 16
D gene: TRBD2
J gene: TRBJ2-2
V gene: TRBV18
clone size: -
CDR3 DNA: TGTGCCAGCTCACCAGCTAGCGGGAGATTGGTCGGGGAGCTGTTTTTT
CDR3 protein: CASSPASGRLVGELFF